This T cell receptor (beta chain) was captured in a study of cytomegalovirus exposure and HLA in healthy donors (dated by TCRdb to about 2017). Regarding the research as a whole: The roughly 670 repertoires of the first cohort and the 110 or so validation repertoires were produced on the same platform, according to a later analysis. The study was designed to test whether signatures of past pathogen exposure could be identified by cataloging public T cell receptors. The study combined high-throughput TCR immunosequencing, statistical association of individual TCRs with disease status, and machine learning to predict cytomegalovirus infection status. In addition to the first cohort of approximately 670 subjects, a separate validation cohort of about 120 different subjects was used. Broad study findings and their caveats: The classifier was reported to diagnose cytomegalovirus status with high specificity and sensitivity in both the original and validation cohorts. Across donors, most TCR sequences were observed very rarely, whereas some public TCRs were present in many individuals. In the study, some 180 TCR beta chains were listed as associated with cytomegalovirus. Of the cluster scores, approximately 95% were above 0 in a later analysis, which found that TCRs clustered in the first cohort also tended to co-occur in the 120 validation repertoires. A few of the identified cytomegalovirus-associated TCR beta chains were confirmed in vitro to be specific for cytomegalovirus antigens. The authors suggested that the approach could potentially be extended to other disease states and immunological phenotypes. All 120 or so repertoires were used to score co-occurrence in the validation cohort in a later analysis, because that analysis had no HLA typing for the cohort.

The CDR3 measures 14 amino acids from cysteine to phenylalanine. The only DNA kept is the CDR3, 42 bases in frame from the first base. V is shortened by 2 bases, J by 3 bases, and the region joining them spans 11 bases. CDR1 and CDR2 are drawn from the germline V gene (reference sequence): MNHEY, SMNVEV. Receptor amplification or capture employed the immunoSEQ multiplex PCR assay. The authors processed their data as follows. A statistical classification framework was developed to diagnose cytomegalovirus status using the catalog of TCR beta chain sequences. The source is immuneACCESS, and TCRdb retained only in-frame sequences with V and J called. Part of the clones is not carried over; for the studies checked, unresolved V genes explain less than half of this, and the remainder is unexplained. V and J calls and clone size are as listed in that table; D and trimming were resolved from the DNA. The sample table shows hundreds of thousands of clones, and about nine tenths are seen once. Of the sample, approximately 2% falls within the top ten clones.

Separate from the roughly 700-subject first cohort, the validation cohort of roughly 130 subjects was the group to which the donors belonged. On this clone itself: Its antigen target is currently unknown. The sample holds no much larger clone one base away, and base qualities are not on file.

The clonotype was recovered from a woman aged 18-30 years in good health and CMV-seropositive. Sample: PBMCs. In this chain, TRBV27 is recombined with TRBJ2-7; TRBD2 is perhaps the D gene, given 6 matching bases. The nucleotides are TGTGCCAGCAGTTTAGGCGGGGAGTACTACGAGCAGTACTTC. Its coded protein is CASSLGGEYYEQYF.